This entry is about one T cell receptor beta chain. Its antigen remains unknown. The primer mix had 60 Vbeta and 13 Jbeta primers. The table came from immunoSEQ multiplex PCR; TCRdb's copy has only in-frame clones and leaves some out. The sample carries 160,000 or so clones, less than 90% recorded once. This sample was taken from a study of cytomegalovirus exposure and HLA in healthy donors. The CDR3 runs 15 residues. Germline CDR1 is KGHSH and CDR2 is LQKENI. With 1 base clipped from V and 5 bases from J, the junction kept 2 bases outside the gene matches. Findings and caveats of the study: Most subjects' HLA-A and HLA-B alleles were reportedly predicted from TCR beta sequences. The study recorded 150 to 200 TCR beta chains that were cytomegalovirus-associated. Later work associated roughly 17,000 TCR beta sequences with HLA alleles at 0.05 false discovery rate.

The chain links TRBV18 to TRBJ2-1; 10 bases map to TRBD1. The clonotype originates from a woman between 18 and 30 years old in good health and CMV-seronegative. The sequenced sample was PBMCs. CDR3 amino acids: CASSPRDRGNNEQFF. CDR3 nucleotide sequence: TGTGCCAGCTCACCACGGGACAGGGGAAACAATGAGCAGTTCTTC.